One T cell receptor beta chain is described in this entry. The antigen it binds to is not known. No base quality values were provided; no much bigger clone lies one nucleotide off. At one collaborating source in Seattle, patients were enrolled during active infection and were followed longitudinally through the course of disease. Collaborating institutions collected whole blood in K2EDTA tubes following their own protocols. For TCRbeta analysis, collaborators shipped samples as frozen whole blood, isolated PBMCs, or DNA extracted from either of those sample types. The CDR3 measures 18 amino acids from cysteine to phenylalanine. Only the CDR3 part of the read is kept: 54 bases, read in frame from the first base. The germline V end is reduced by 4 bases and the J end by 5 bases; junction bases left unmatched: 18. The germline V gene sets CDR1 to KGHSH and CDR2 to LQKENI. These data are taken from a study of blood T cell repertoires in COVID-19 (dated by TCRdb to 2018 to 2020). About the investigation overall: Samples covering the acute and convalescent phases of COVID-19 were provided by collaborators in the United States, Italy and Spain. Nearly every sample came with metadata listing a de-identified subject ID, COVID-19 status, age in years and sex. The samples were drawn from two sources: the first 160 participants of the ongoing ImmuneRACE study, and 1,200 or so subjects contributed by 6 global collaborators. The material from the prospective study consisted of cDNA or gDNA derived from T cells, B-cell-depleted T cells, or PBMCs. HLA class I and class II types, where available, came from metadata supplied by the sample provider rather than from assay-based typing. Deeply sampled blood TCRbeta repertoires from subjects exposed to, actively infected with, or recovered from COVID-19 were included in the dataset. The repertoires were released in a freely available public database meant as a resource for research on the immune response to SARS-CoV-2. Broad study findings and their caveats: How much clinical and demographic metadata was included differed by source and by participant, and the metadata was provided uncurated.

TCRbeta CDR3 regions were amplified from genomic DNA by means of the immunoSEQ Assay, a bias-controlled multiplex PCR. The authors processed their data as follows. Nucleated cell counts per sample were estimated from amplification of reference gene primers within the assay. To quantify the absolute abundance of each unique TCRbeta CDR3 rearrangement, sequence reads were collapsed and filtered. For each sample, productive Simpson clonality was calculated as the square root of Simpson's diversity index over productive rearrangements. TCRdb's version of the immuneACCESS table is confined to in-frame rearrangements and falls short of the full clone set. An unresolved V gene accounts for under half of the shortfall where checked; the remainder is of unknown origin. For V, J and clone size, that table is used; D and trimming come from the DNA. For this sample the table gives around 230,000 clones, of which roughly 85% were detected only once. Together, the top ten hold 5% to 6.5% of the sample.

The clonotype comes from a man over 45 with COVID-19, enrolled during active disease. The chain uses TRBV18 and TRBJ2-7, with 9 junctional bases fitting TRBD1. The specimen sequenced was peripheral blood. The CDR3 amino acid sequence is: CASSRNGLQGAGVDEQYF. In nucleotides, the sequence is TGTGCCAGCTCACGAAATGGCCTACAGGGGGCGGGGGTCGACGAGCAGTACTTC.